The source of this TCR beta chain is a study of patients and donors after allogeneic stem cell transplantation. TCRdb reprocessed the RT-PCR reads with MiXCR, giving one entry per CDR3 protein. The sample contains about 110,000 distinct CDR3 sequences, approximately 40% of which appear only once. Sequencing used blood, either unsorted or a sorted T cell fraction (not recorded which). The receptor was derived from a human donor who was either an allogeneic HSCT recipient or a stem cell or donor lymphocyte infusion donor (not recorded which). It is not recorded whose cells these are; they may come from a transplant donor.

The CDR3 is CASKISGYEQYF. In DNA, the CDR3 is TGTGCCAGCAAGATTAGCGGATACGAGCAGTACTTC. V gene TRBV6-4 combines with J gene TRBJ2-7; D is perhaps TRBD2 (6 bases). The CDR3 covers 12 residues. Germline CDR1 reads MRHNA; CDR2 reads SNTAGT. Trimming took 7 bases from V and 4 from J, leaving 11 bases between them.